This T cell receptor beta chain was profiled in a study of blood T cell repertoires in COVID-19. Authors' data handling: It was from reference gene primer amplification that nucleated cell counts were estimated. Produced via immunoSEQ multiplex PCR; TCRdb's table is partial and in-frame only. The V and J calls and clone size come from that table; D and trimming were worked out from the DNA. The repertoire consists of a few hundred thousand clones, with more than 75% occurring once and the leading ten covering about 6.2%. The V end lost 4 bases, the J end lost 5 bases, and 14 bases lay between the germline ends. CDR3 length: 13 amino acids. CDR1 and CDR2 from the germline V gene are SQVTM and ANQGSEA.

The chain employs TRBV29-1 and TRBJ2-5; D is possibly TRBD1 (5 bases). The sample was PBMCs or T cells enriched from blood (not recorded which). The clonotype originates from a woman aged 50 to 65 who had been exposed to COVID-19. This CDR3 reads CSVGPGKPETQYF. In DNA, the CDR3 is TGCAGCGTTGGGCCAGGGAAACCGGAGACCCAGTACTTC.